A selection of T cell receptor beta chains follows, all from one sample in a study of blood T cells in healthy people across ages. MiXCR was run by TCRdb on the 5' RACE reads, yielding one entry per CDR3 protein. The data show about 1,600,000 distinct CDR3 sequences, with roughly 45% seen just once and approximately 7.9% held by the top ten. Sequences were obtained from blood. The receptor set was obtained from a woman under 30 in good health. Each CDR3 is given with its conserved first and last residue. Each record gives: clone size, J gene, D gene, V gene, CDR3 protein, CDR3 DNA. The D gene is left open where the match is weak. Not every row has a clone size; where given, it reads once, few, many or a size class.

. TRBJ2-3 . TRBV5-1 CASSSPDGHTDTQYF TGCGCCAGCAGCTCACCGGACGGTCACACAGATACGCAGTATTTT
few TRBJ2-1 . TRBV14 CASSPVGYEQFF TGTGCCAGCAGTCCCGTGGGGTACGAGCAGTTCTTC
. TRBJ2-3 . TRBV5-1 CASSYDTRTDTQYF TGCGCCAGCAGCTACGACACCCGCACAGATACGCAGTATTTT
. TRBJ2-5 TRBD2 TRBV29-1 CSGEGGGEQYF TGCAGCGGTGAGGGCGGGGGTGAGCAGTACTTC
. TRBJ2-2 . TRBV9 CASSKFSAANTGELFF TGTGCCAGCAGCAAGTTTAGCGCCGCGAACACCGGGGAGCTGTTTTTT
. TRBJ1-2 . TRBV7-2 CASSPDISGYTF TGTGCCAGCAGCCCGGACATTTCGGGCTACACCTTC
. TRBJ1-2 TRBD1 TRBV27 CASSSRQGATMGYTF TGTGCCAGCAGTTCTAGACAGGGGGCAACTATGGGCTACACCTTC
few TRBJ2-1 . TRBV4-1 CASSQASAHNEQFF TGCGCCAGCAGCCAGGCCTCGGCGCACAATGAGCAGTTCTTC
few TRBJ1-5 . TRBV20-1 CSAIQGYSNQPQHF TGCAGTGCTATCCAGGGTTATAGCAATCAGCCCCAGCATTTT
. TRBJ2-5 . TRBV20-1 CSAGGGSVRETQYF TGCAGTGCCGGTGGGGGATCCGTTCGGGAGACCCAGTACTTC
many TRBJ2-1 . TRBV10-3 CAISEFRGTVQYNEQFF TGTGCCATCAGTGAGTTCCGGGGGACAGTCCAATACAATGAGCAGTTCTTC
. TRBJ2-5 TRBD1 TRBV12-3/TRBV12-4 CASSPGTGAPSGTQYF TGTGCCAGCAGTCCCGGGACAGGCGCACCTTCGGGGACCCAGTACTTC
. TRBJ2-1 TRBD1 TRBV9 CASSSPGQISVPSSYNEQFF TGTGCCAGCAGCTCCCCGGGACAGATATCAGTACCGAGCTCCTACAATGAGCAGTTCTTC
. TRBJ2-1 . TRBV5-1 CASSFPERTGTSYNEQFF TGCGCCAGCAGCTTCCCAGAACGCACAGGGACTTCCTACAATGAGCAGTTCTTC
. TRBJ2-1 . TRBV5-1 CASSLVLAKYNEQFF TGCGCCAGCAGCTTGGTCCTAGCGAAATACAATGAGCAGTTCTTC